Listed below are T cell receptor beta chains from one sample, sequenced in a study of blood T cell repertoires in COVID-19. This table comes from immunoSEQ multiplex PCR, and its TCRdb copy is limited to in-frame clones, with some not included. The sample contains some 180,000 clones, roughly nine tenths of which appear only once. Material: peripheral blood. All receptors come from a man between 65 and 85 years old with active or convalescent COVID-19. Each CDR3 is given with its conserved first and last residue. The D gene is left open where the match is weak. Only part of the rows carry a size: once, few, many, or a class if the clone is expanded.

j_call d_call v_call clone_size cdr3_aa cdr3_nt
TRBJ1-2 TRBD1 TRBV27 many CASRQGAYGYTF TGTGCCAGCAGACAGGGGGCCTATGGCTACACCTTC
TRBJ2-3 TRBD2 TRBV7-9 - CASSSAGLAGGDTQYF TGTGCCAGCAGCTCGGCGGGACTAGCGGGAGGAGATACGCAGTATTTT
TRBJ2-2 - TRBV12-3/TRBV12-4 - CASRSTGELFF TGTGCCAGCAGGTCTACCGGGGAGCTGTTTTTT
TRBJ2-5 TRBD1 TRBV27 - CASRIQGAQETQYF TGTGCCAGCAGGATACAGGGGGCCCAAGAGACCCAGTACTTC
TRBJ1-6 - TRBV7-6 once CASSLRDSPLHF TGTGCCAGCAGCCTCCGCGATTCACCCCTCCACTTT
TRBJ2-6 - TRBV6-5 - CASSYSIGAGANVLTF TGTGCCAGCAGTTATAGTATCGGAGCTGGGGCCAACGTCCTGACTTTC
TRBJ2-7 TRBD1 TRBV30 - CAWNRGTAEQYF TGTGCCTGGAACAGGGGAACGGCCGAGCAGTACTTC
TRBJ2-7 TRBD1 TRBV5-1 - CASSPGQADTYEQYF TGCGCCAGCAGCCCGGGACAGGCCGATACCTACGAGCAGTACTTC
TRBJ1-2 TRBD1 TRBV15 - CATSRAFLSGTASTSYGYTF TGTGCCACCAGCAGAGCTTTTCTATCCGGGACAGCTAGTACCTCCTATGGCTACACCTTC
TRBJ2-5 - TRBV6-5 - CASRQGWETQYF TGTGCCAGCAGACAGGGCTGGGAGACCCAGTACTTC
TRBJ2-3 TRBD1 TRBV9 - CASSVGQGLGDTQYF TGTGCCAGCAGCGTCGGACAGGGACTCGGAGATACGCAGTATTTT
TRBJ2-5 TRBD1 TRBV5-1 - CASSLGGQGQETQYF TGCGCCAGCAGCTTGGGGGGACAGGGCCAAGAGACCCAGTACTTC
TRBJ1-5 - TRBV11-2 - CASGQLNQPQHF TGTGCCAGCGGGCAGCTCAATCAGCCCCAGCATTTT
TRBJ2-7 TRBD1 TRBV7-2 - CASSRDRVYEQYF TGTGCCAGCAGCCGGGACAGGGTTTACGAGCAGTACTTC
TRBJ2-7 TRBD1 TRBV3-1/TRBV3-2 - CASSPGQISYEQYF TGTGCCAGCAGCCCGGGACAGATCTCCTACGAGCAGTACTTC
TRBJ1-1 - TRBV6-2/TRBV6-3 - CASSSIHRVTEAFF TGTGCCAGCAGTTCGATACACAGGGTTACTGAAGCTTTCTTT
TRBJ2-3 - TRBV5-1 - CASSFRGGFTDTQYF TGCGCCAGCAGCTTCAGGGGTGGATTCACAGATACGCAGTATTTT
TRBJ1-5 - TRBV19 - CASSTASRTVYSNQPQHF TGTGCCAGTAGTACAGCCTCCCGGACAGTTTATAGCAATCAGCCCCAGCATTTT
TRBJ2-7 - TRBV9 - CASSPSIRGASYEQYF TGTGCCAGCAGCCCAAGTATCCGGGGGGCCTCCTACGAGCAGTACTTC
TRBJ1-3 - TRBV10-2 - CASSLPGSSGNTIYF TGCGCCAGCTCCCTCCCTGGGAGCTCTGGAAACACCATATATTTT
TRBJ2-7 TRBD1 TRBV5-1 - CASRVDRGHEQYF TGCGCCAGCAGGGTTGACAGGGGCCACGAGCAGTACTTC
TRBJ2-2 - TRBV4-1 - CASSQEAIVAGSTGELFF TGCGCCAGCAGCCAAGAAGCCATTGTAGCAGGGTCCACCGGGGAGCTGTTTTTT
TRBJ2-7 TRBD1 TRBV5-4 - CASSRQDRGPSEQYF TGTGCCAGCAGCAGGCAGGACAGGGGTCCCTCAGAGCAGTACTTC
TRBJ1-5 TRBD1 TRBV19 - CASSTSPRTGNSNQPQHF TGTGCCAGTAGTACGAGCCCCCGGACAGGGAATAGCAATCAGCCCCAGCATTTT
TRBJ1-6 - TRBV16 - CASSQSTVPYSPLHF TGTGCCAGCAGCCAATCCACAGTGCCGTATTCACCCCTCCACTTT
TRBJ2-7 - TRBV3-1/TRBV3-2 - CASSQDYRAYEQYF TGTGCCAGCAGCCAAGATTACAGGGCCTACGAGCAGTACTTC
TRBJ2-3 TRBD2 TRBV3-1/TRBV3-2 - CASSHGSGGMETQYF TGTGCCAGCAGCCACGGGAGCGGGGGAATGGAGACGCAGTATTTT
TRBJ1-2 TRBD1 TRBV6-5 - CASSYQDRAFYGYTF TGTGCCAGCAGTTACCAGGACAGGGCCTTCTATGGCTACACCTTC
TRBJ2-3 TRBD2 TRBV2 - CASSDLAGSTDTQYF TGTGCCAGCAGTGATCTAGCGGGTAGCACAGATACGCAGTATTTT
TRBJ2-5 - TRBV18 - CASSPRGLRQETQYF TGTGCCAGCTCACCACGGGGGCTTAGGCAAGAGACCCAGTACTTC
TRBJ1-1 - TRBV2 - CARGQSVRTSTEAFF TGTGCCAGAGGACAGAGTGTAAGGACGTCCACTGAAGCTTTCTTT
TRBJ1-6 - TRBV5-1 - CASSSDSNSPLHF TGCGCCAGCAGCTCGGACAGTAATTCACCCCTCCACTTT
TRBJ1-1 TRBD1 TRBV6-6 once CASSRATGLWNTEAFF TGTGCCAGCAGTCGAGCGACAGGGTTGTGGAACACTGAAGCTTTCTTT
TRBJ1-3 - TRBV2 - CASTGGNSGNTIYF TGTGCCAGCACTGGGGGGAACTCTGGAAACACCATATATTTT
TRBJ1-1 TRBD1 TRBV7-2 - CASSLLPPGQAGTEAFF TGTGCCAGCAGCTTGCTCCCTCCGGGACAGGCGGGCACTGAAGCTTTCTTT
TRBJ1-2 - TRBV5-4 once CASTSQAGGEGYTF TGTGCCAGCACCTCCCAGGCGGGGGGCGAAGGCTACACCTTC
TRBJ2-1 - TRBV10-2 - CASSEFLASLYNEQFF TGCGCCAGCAGTGAGTTCCTAGCGTCCCTCTACAATGAGCAGTTCTTC
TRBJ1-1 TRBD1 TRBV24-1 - CATGIRQGVNTEAFF TGTGCCACCGGAATACGACAGGGAGTGAACACTGAAGCTTTCTTT
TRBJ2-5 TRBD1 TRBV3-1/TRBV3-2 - CASSQHIRQDRGWETQYF TGTGCCAGCAGCCAACACATCAGACAAGACAGGGGCTGGGAGACCCAGTACTTC
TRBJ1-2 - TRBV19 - CASSIRGAGYGYTF TGTGCCAGTAGTATCCGGGGGGCAGGGTATGGCTACACCTTC
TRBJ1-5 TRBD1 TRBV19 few CASRGGQGGNQPQHF TGTGCCAGTAGAGGGGGACAGGGTGGCAATCAGCCCCAGCATTTT
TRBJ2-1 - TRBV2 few CASSDWPRGDEQFF TGTGCCAGCAGTGATTGGCCTCGAGGCGATGAGCAGTTCTTC
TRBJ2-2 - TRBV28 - CASSLPRANTGELFF TGTGCCAGCAGTTTGCCACGCGCGAACACCGGGGAGCTGTTTTTT
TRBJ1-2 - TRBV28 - CASSSQGTGYTF TGTGCCAGCAGTTCACAGGGAACCGGCTACACCTTC
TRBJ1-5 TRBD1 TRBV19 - CASSILTGSNQPQHF TGTGCCAGTAGTATCCTGACAGGGTCCAATCAGCCCCAGCATTTT
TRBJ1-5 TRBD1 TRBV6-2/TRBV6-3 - CASSYPGDRGRVGNQPQHF TGTGCCAGCAGTTACCCAGGGGACAGGGGGCGCGTAGGCAATCAGCCCCAGCATTTT
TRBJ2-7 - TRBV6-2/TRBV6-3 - CASSYGRTYEQYF TGTGCCAGCAGTTACGGCAGAACCTACGAGCAGTACTTC
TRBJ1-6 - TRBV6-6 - CATWGRGADNSPLHF TGTGCCACCTGGGGTCGGGGGGCGGATAATTCACCCCTCCACTTT
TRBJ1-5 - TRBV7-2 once CASSLGRGNQPQHF TGTGCCAGCAGCTTAGGTAGGGGGAATCAGCCCCAGCATTTT
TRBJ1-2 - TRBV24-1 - CATSDSTGNFNYGYTF TGTGCCACCAGTGATTCGACAGGCAACTTTAACTATGGCTACACCTTC
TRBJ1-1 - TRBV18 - CASSREGITEAFF TGTGCCAGCTCACGGGAGGGAATCACTGAAGCTTTCTTT
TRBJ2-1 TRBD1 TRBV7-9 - CAHPLGDRAFSSSYNEQFF TGTGCCCATCCTTTGGGGGACAGGGCCTTTTCTAGCTCCTACAATGAGCAGTTCTTC
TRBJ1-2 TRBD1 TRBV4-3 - CASSQGNRGQGNYGYTF TGCGCCAGCAGCCAAGGAAACCGGGGACAGGGGAACTATGGCTACACCTTC